The sample holds a few counts of the clone carrying this T cell receptor (beta chain). What it binds is not known. This specimen comes from a study of beta chain features in type 1 diabetes. Expressed TCRB transcripts were sequenced because the isolated RNA had all been reverse transcribed beforehand. TCRdb keeps only in-frame clones here, not all; method: immunoSEQ multiplex PCR. The sample has some 350,000 clones, over 8.5% seen once. General study results and limits: Across all four CD4+ subsets, people with type 1 diabetes showed modestly shorter TCRB CDR3s.

Germline V gives CDR1 SSHAT, CDR2 FNYEAQ (reference sequence). V shed 1 base and J shed 2 bases, with 10 bases lying between them. The CDR3 length is 15 residues. The genes are TRBV7-7 and TRBJ2-3, with a possible D match to TRBD1 (5 bases). The sequencing sample was made of central memory CD4+ T cells from blood. The clonotype originates from a man in his thirties or forties with type 1 diabetes. CDR3 DNA: TGTGCCAGCAGCTTAGGGCAGGGTCCCACAGATACGCAGTATTTT. Translating it yields CASSLGQGPTDTQYF.